Listed below are T cell receptor beta chains from one sample, sequenced in a study of CD8 T cells in Susac syndrome. TCRdb re-derived calls from the immunoSEQ multiplex PCR reads in MiXCR, one entry per CDR3 protein. The sample shows about 300,000 distinct CDR3 sequences, approximately 90% of them seen only once. The material sequenced was CD8+ T cells from PBMCs. The receptors were gathered from a human donor with multiple sclerosis. Both conserved end residues are part of each CDR3. The D gene is left open where the match is weak. Size values are once, few and many counts, or a class for expanded clones, and some rows have none.

D: NA; V: TRBV2; size: NA; J: TRBJ2-1; length: 14; CDR3: CASSEFGNYNEQFF; DNA: TGTGCCAGCAGTGAGTTTGGGAACTACAATGAGCAGTTCTTC
D: NA; V: TRBV13; size: NA; J: TRBJ2-1; length: 13; CDR3: CASSLPGNNEQFF; DNA: TGTGCCAGCAGCTTACCCGGAAACAATGAGCAGTTCTTC
D: NA; V: TRBV19; size: NA; J: TRBJ2-2; length: 11; CDR3: CASRITGELFF; DNA: TGTGCCAGCAGAATCACCGGGGAGCTGTTTTTT
D: NA; V: TRBV7-2; size: NA; J: TRBJ2-1; length: 17; CDR3: CASSFQGLILFYNEQFF; DNA: TGTGCCAGCAGCTTTCAGGGTTTGATCCTCTTCTACAATGAGCAGTTCTTC
D: NA; V: TRBV29-1; size: NA; J: TRBJ2-1; length: 13; CDR3: CSVVGSGYNEQFF; DNA: TGCAGCGTTGTGGGAAGCGGGTACAATGAGCAGTTCTTC
D: NA; V: TRBV12-3/TRBV12-4; size: few; J: TRBJ2-7; length: 15; CDR3: CASSFGQRSSYEQYF; DNA: TGTGCCAGCAGTTTTGGGCAGCGGAGCTCCTACGAGCAGTACTTC
D: TRBD1; V: TRBV27; size: NA; J: TRBJ2-2; length: 14; CDR3: CASRAGQGLGELFF; DNA: TGTGCCAGCAGGGCAGGACAGGGCCTCGGGGAGCTGTTTTTT
D: NA; V: TRBV5-1; size: few; J: TRBJ1-2; length: 11; CDR3: CASSLGAGYTF; DNA: TGCGCCAGCAGCTTGGGGGCTGGCTACACCTTC
D: NA; V: TRBV10-3; size: NA; J: TRBJ2-7; length: 13; CDR3: CAITEDSIYEQYF; DNA: TGTGCCATCACCGAGGACTCGATCTACGAGCAGTACTTC
D: TRBD2; V: TRBV9; size: NA; J: TRBJ2-1; length: 16; CDR3: CASSVGRGASYNEQFF; DNA: TGTGCCAGCAGCGTAGGGCGGGGGGCCTCCTACAATGAGCAGTTCTTC
D: NA; V: TRBV27; size: NA; J: TRBJ1-2; length: 15; CDR3: CASSPTGSLNYGYTF; DNA: TGTGCCAGCAGTCCCACCGGTTCCCTAAACTATGGCTACACCTTC
D: NA; V: TRBV10-3; size: NA; J: TRBJ2-5; length: 12; CDR3: CAISAAQETQYF; DNA: TGTGCCATCAGTGCGGCACAAGAGACCCAGTACTTC
D: TRBD2; V: TRBV12-3/TRBV12-4; size: few; J: TRBJ2-1; length: 12; CDR3: CASSWGGNEQFF; DNA: TGTGCCAGCAGTTGGGGGGGGAATGAGCAGTTCTTC
D: NA; V: TRBV7-3; size: NA; J: TRBJ1-1; length: 14; CDR3: CASSSGSTNTEAFF; DNA: TGTGCCAGCAGCTCCGGGTCGACGAACACTGAAGCTTTCTTT
D: NA; V: TRBV9; size: NA; J: TRBJ1-6; length: 12; CDR3: CASSVDIGHLHF; DNA: TGTGCCAGCAGCGTAGATATCGGCCACCTCCACTTT
D: NA; V: TRBV5-6; size: once; J: TRBJ1-2; length: 19; CDR3: CASSLPSPGPEGPNYGYTF; DNA: TGTGCCAGCAGCTTGCCGTCCCCAGGTCCGGAGGGCCCTAACTATGGCTACACCTTC
D: NA; V: TRBV19; size: NA; J: TRBJ1-5; length: 15; CDR3: CASSTTVGSNQPQHF; DNA: TGTGCCAGTAGTACAACCGTCGGCTCCAATCAGCCCCAGCATTTT
D: TRBD2; V: TRBV20-1; size: NA; J: TRBJ2-7; length: 14; CDR3: CSASRVAGSYEQYF; DNA: TGCAGTGCTAGTCGAGTAGCGGGATCGTACGAGCAGTACTTC
D: NA; V: TRBV15; size: NA; J: TRBJ1-5; length: 12; CDR3: CATSSNQGPQHF; DNA: TGTGCCACCAGCAGTAACCAGGGTCCCCAGCATTTT
D: NA; V: TRBV6-5; size: NA; J: TRBJ1-3; length: 16; CDR3: CASSSSATGAGNTIYF; DNA: TGTGCCAGCAGTTCCTCGGCTACAGGAGCTGGAAACACCATATATTTT
D: TRBD1; V: TRBV19; size: NA; J: TRBJ2-7; length: 15; CDR3: CASSAAGGPSYEQYF; DNA: TGTGCCAGTAGTGCGGCAGGGGGACCCTCCTACGAGCAGTACTTC
D: TRBD1; V: TRBV7-6; size: NA; J: TRBJ2-5; length: 15; CDR3: CASSTRTGYQETQYF; DNA: TGTGCCAGCAGCACCCGGACAGGGTACCAAGAGACCCAGTACTTC
D: TRBD1; V: TRBV5-8; size: NA; J: TRBJ1-3; length: 16; CDR3: CASSPRQGASGNTIYF; DNA: TGTGCCAGCAGCCCCAGACAGGGGGCCTCTGGAAACACCATATATTTT
D: NA; V: TRBV4-1; size: few; J: TRBJ2-5; length: 14; CDR3: CASSPEGARETQYF; DNA: TGCGCCAGCAGCCCGGAGGGGGCCCGAGAGACCCAGTACTTC
D: NA; V: TRBV6-2/TRBV6-3; size: NA; J: TRBJ1-5; length: 14; CDR3: CASSYSSGAKPQHF; DNA: TGTGCCAGCAGTTACTCTTCCGGGGCCAAGCCCCAGCATTTT
D: NA; V: TRBV29-1; size: NA; J: TRBJ2-5; length: 13; CDR3: CSVIGEQQETQYF; DNA: TGCAGCGTAATTGGGGAACAGCAAGAGACCCAGTACTTC
D: NA; V: TRBV7-9; size: once; J: TRBJ2-3; length: 12; CDR3: CASSEGTGTQYF; DNA: TGTGCCAGCAGCGAGGGCACTGGTACGCAGTATTTT